This note documents a single TCR beta chain sequence. Antigen: not known. The data belong to a study of T cell responses to AZD1222 COVID-19 vaccine. Pooling was applied to second doses at about 4 or about 12 weeks. General observations from the study: Donors in the cohort were predominantly white British and more often female, and clonal diversity was possibly underestimated. Seropositivity was recorded at baseline in only 6 or 7 AZD1222 recipients.

Trimming cost V 7 bases and J 3 bases; bases outside gene matches: 4. This CDR3 is built from 13 residues. The V gene's germline CDR1 is KGHDR and CDR2 SFDVKD. The repertoire was sequenced with immunoSEQ multiplex PCR; TCRdb's copy has only in-frame clones and lacks some. The sample holds about 85,000 clones, around 85% seen once. The rearrangement uses TRBV24-1 and TRBJ2-7; 8 nucleotides match TRBD2. The receptor was isolated from an adult who received the AZD1222 COVID-19 vaccine. The sequenced sample was peripheral blood, obtained 28 days after the second AZD1222 dose. CDR3 in DNA: TGTGCCACCAGGCTGGGACTAGGCTACGAGCAGTACTTC. It is translated as CATRLGLGYEQYF.